This entry lists 12 T cell receptor beta chains sequenced from one sample in a study. Via MiXCR, TCRdb re-called the RT-PCR reads, giving one row per CDR3 protein. The sample lists about 680,000 distinct CDR3 sequences, more than 13% occurring once. The specimen sequenced was memory CD4+ T cells from blood. The receptors were sampled from a female donor in good health, serving as a healthy control.

This clonotype was detected only a few times. J is TRBJ2-7 and V is TRBV4-2; TRBD2 agrees at 8 bases. The CDR3 spans 13 residues. Germline trimming cut 9 bases from V and 5 bases from J; bases unmatched to any gene: 9. The V gene's germline CDR1 is LGHNA and CDR2 YNFKEQ. CDR3 loop: CASGREARNEQYF. In nucleotides, the CDR3 is TGTGCCAGTGGGCGGGAGGCTCGGAACGAGCAGTACTTC.

This clonotype has ten or more counts. This sequence joins TRBV7-9 and TRBJ2-3, with 15 nucleotides matching TRBD2. The V gene end was trimmed by 5 bases and the J gene end by 1 base; junction bases not matched to a gene: 7. CDR3 length equals 18 residues. CDR1 and CDR2 (germline): SEHNR, FQNEAQ (reference sequence). The CDR3 DNA reads as TGTGCCAGCAGCCCACCGGGACTAGCGGGAGGCCGCACAGATACGCAGTATTTT. It encodes CASSPPGLAGGRTDTQYF.

The chain employs TRBV7-2 and TRBJ1-1; D unresolved. With 2 bases removed from V and 6 bases from J, the gap between germline ends came to 22 bases. This CDR3 is built from 17 residues. CDR1 and CDR2 from the germline V gene are SGHTA and FQGNSA. This chain's CDR3 is CASSLFSGIGMNSEAFF. The CDR3 DNA is TGTGCCAGCAGCTTATTTTCGGGGATCGGGATGAATTCTGAAGCTTTCTTT.

This clonotype came up many times. V gene TRBV12-3 or TRBV12-4 combines with J gene TRBJ2-2; D remains unclear. The CDR3 length is 13 residues. The V end lost 6 bases, the J end lost 2 bases, and 7 bases lay between the germline ends. CDR3 residues: CASSYSNTGELFF. The CDR3 bases are TGTGCCAGCAGCTACAGCAACACCGGGGAGCTGTTTTTT.

This clonotype has a handful of counts. The chain is built from TRBV28 and TRBJ2-3; possible D gene TRBD2, 5 bases. The length of the CDR3 is 16 residues. The germline V and J ends were trimmed by 4 bases and 0 bases, with 14 bases remaining between them. Germline V gives CDR1 MDHEN, CDR2 SYDVKM. Here the CDR3 DNA reads TGTGCCAGCAGTTCAGGACTGATGACTAGCACAGATACGCAGTATTTT. This gives the protein CASSSGLMTSTDTQYF.

This clonotype was observed many times. This rearrangement joins TRBV6-6 to TRBJ2-7; TRBD1 matches 8 bases. Trimming took 6 bases from V and 3 from J; bases not matched to a gene: 10. CDR3 length: 15 residues. Germline V gene data show CDR1 as MNHNY and CDR2 as SVGAGI (reference sequence). The CDR3 nucleotides are TGTGCCAGCAGGTCCGGACAGGGCGGGTACTACGAGCAGTACTTC. This gives the protein CASRSGQGGYYEQYF.

This rearrangement joins TRBV30 to TRBJ2-3; 11 nucleotides line up with TRBD1. With 2 bases clipped from V and 2 bases from J, the junction kept 9 bases outside the gene matches. The CDR3 is made up of 17 amino acids. Germline-derived CDR1 and CDR2 are GTSNPN and SVGIG (reference sequence). The CDR3 DNA is TGTGCCTGGAGTCAAAAGGACAGGGGGCTTAACACAGATACGCAGTATTTT. This translates into CAWSQKDRGLNTDTQYF.

J is TRBJ2-1 and V is TRBV3-1; D is unclear. Germline V gene sequence: CDR1 LGHDT, CDR2 YNNKEL (reference sequence). The V end lost 3 bases, the J end lost 9 bases, and 18 bases lay between the germline ends. The CDR3 is 15 residues long. The CDR3 spells CASSQFPGSLSEQFF. The CDR3 nucleotides read TGTGCCAGCAGCCAGTTTCCCGGGTCCTTGAGTGAGCAGTTCTTC.

The sample holds a few counts of this clonotype. This chain joins TRBV27 and TRBJ1-6; D remains unclear. Germline CDR1 is MNHEY and CDR2 is SMNVEV (reference sequence). The V end was cut by 6 bases, the J end by 4 bases, with 10 bases between. This CDR3 is 14 amino acids long. The CDR3 loop reads CASRGRGYNSPLHF. The CDR3 DNA is TGTGCCAGCAGGGGGAGAGGGTATAATTCACCCCTCCACTTT.

The chain recombines TRBV7-9 with TRBJ1-4; tentatively, D is TRBD1 (6 bases). The CDR3 length is 17 residues. Germline V gives CDR1 SEHNR, CDR2 FQNEAQ (reference sequence). Trimming removed 0 bases from V and 0 bases from J, with 11 bases in between. The CDR3 nucleotides are TGTGCCAGCAGCTTAGCGGGGCCAGGGGCAACTAATGAAAAACTGTTTTTT. This codes for CASSLAGPGATNEKLFF.

The sample holds many counts of this clonotype. The chain joins TRBV7-9 to TRBJ2-3; 7 bases agree with TRBD1. The germline gives CDR1 SEHNR, CDR2 FQNEAQ (reference sequence). Trimming cost V 5 bases and J 1 base; bases outside gene matches: 9. CDR3 length: 16 residues. The CDR3 region is CASSAQGPVGTDTQYF. The CDR3 nucleotides are TGTGCCAGCAGCGCACAGGGGCCTGTGGGCACAGATACGCAGTATTTT.

Ten or more counts support this clonotype. The chain is built from TRBV29-1 and TRBJ2-4; D call uncertain. The CDR3 has 16 residues. V lost 2 bases and J lost 1, with 15 bases in between. CDR1 is SQVTM, CDR2 ANQGSEA, per germline. The CDR3 nucleotides read TGCAGCGTTGAACTTCGCCAAGGTGACGCCAAAAACATTCAGTACTTC. Residues: CSVELRQGDAKNIQYF. The complete variable domain, with remaining parts taken from reference TRBV29-1 and TRBJ2-4, reads SAVISQKPSRDICQRGTSLTIQCQVDSQVTMMFWYRQQPGQSLTLIATANQGSEATYESGFVIDKFPISRPNLTFSTLTVSNMSPEDSSIYLCSVELRQGDAKNIQYFGAGTRLSVL.